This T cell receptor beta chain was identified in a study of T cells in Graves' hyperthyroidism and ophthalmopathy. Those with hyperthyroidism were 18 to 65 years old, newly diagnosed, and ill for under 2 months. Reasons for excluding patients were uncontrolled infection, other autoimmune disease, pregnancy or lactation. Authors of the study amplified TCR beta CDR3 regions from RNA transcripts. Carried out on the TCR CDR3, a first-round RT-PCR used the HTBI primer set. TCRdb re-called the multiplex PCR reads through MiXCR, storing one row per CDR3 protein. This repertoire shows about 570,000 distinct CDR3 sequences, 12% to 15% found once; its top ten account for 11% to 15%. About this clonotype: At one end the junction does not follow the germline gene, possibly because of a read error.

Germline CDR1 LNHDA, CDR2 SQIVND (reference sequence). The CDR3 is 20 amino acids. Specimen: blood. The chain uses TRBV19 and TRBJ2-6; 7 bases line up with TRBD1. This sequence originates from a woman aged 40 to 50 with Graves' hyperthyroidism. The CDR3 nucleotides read TGTGCCAGTAGTATGCCTCCTTGGGGACAGACTTACTCTGGGGCCAACGTCCCGACTTTC. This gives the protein CASSMPPWGQTYSGANVPTF.